The sequence of this TCR beta chain was determined in a study of blood T cell repertoires in COVID-19. Study as a whole: T cells, B-cell-depleted T cells, or PBMCs provided the cDNA or gDNA that served as material.

Generated by immunoSEQ multiplex PCR, the TCRdb table keeps only in-frame clones and is missing some. Counted here are 260,000 or so clones, around 89% occurring once; the ten biggest clones make up over 1%. Participant age was roughly 18 to 89 years, and participants resided in fewer than 30 US areas. Cohorts were determined from participant-reported clinical history. This CDR3 region has 12 residues. Germline loops: CDR1 SNHLY, CDR2 FYNNEI. Trimming took off 3 bases at V and 5 bases at J, with 8 bases between the two ends. This receptor was identified in a middle-aged woman with acute COVID-19. The source material was PBMCs or T cells enriched from blood (not recorded which). The gene calls are TRBV2 and TRBJ2-7, with D unresolved. CDR3 residues: CASSDRGHEQYF. In DNA, the CDR3 is TGTGCCAGCAGTGATCGAGGCCACGAGCAGTACTTC.